This TCR beta chain comes out of a study of blood T cell repertoires in COVID-19. The wider study: Samples came from the United States, Italy and Spain, spanning acute and convalescent COVID-19. PBMCs, B-cell-depleted T cells, or T cells were the source of the cDNA or gDNA that made up the material.

This CDR3 is built from 16 residues. Looked up from germline, CDR1 is SGHAT and CDR2 is FQNNGV. The V segment lost 0 bases and the J segment 4 bases; nucleotides outside the gene matches: 7. In the source study's methods: From reference gene primer amplification, estimates of nucleated cell counts were derived. TCRdb keeps only in-frame clones here, not all; method: immunoSEQ multiplex PCR. V and J calls and clone size are as listed in that table; D and trimming were resolved from the DNA. The table shows approximately 57,000 clones, with about 84% occurring only once. This receptor was obtained from a man in his forties with active COVID-19. The V and J genes are TRBV11-2 and TRBJ2-5; 8 bases match TRBD1. The sequencing sample was made of peripheral blood. The CDR3 loop reads CASSLDSAGGGETQYF. CDR3 bases: TGTGCCAGCAGCTTAGATAGCGCAGGGGGCGGAGAGACCCAGTACTTC.